This TCR beta chain was identified during a study of cytomegalovirus exposure and HLA in healthy donors (TCRdb year 2017). As for the study more broadly: According to an earlier analysis of a few hundred of the donors, about 179 million T cells yielded 90 million to 140 million unique TCR beta sequences and approximately 300 Gb of sequence data. About 330 gigabases of sequencing data and around 85 million unique TCR sequences made up an early release that covered 640 HLA-typed donors. The genetic ancestry cluster associated with self-reported Caucasian donors included 81% of the 398 genotyped donors. The study aimed to test whether signatures of past pathogen exposure could be identified by cataloging public T cell receptors. The study profiled the T cell repertoires of hundreds of subjects by immunosequencing and related them to cytomegalovirus serostatus. In addition to the first cohort of 650 to 750 subjects, a separate validation cohort of approximately 130 different subjects was used. To predict cytomegalovirus infection status, the study brought together high-throughput TCR immunosequencing, statistical association of individual TCRs with disease status, and machine learning. In a later analysis, previously published TCR beta repertoires from 550 to 700 donors were re-analyzed and high-resolution HLA genotyping was added so that TCR occurrence patterns could be studied. Rather than using new phenotypic data, the later analysis identified candidate immune exposures from TCR beta sequences and from how often those sequences occurred across donors. An earlier analysis of some 600 of the donors applied high-throughput TCR beta sequencing to assess whether each TCR beta V gene segment acted as functional or pseudogenic. Donor age, sex, ethnicity and CMV serostatus were collected together with the repertoire data. In a later genetic analysis, genome-wide SNP genotypes for about 55% of the roughly 700 donors were used, and that subset was treated as a discovery cohort. Every discovery cohort repertoire had been produced on one sequencing platform. HLA typing covered class I and class II loci at four-digit resolution. The number of typed donors differed by locus: about 620-640 for A, B, C, DRB1 and DQB1; 500 to 550 for DQA1; 606 for DPA1; and 400 to 480 for DPB1. Because of strong linkage in the cohort, 4 to 6 DR-DQ haplotypes were treated as single units for association and clustering. On average, around 200,000 unique TCR beta nucleotide sequences were sequenced per donor among some 430 genotyped donors of the cohort, with roughly 18% of those sequences being non-productive.

In total, roughly 670 healthy bone marrow donors made up the cohort. At the time of sampling, every cohort member was nominally healthy, though immune exposures that went unrecorded were likely present. The donor tested CMV seronegative, placing the donor among the 350 or so seronegative members of the cohort. A peripheral blood sample was provided by each donor, and peripheral blood mononuclear cells were used for TCR beta sequencing. The Qiagen DNeasy Blood Extraction Kit was used to extract genomic DNA from the blood cell samples. V is reduced by 5 bases and J by 0 bases, leaving a spacing of 14 bases between them. CDR1 and CDR2 are drawn from the germline V gene: SGHTA, FQGTGA. The CDR3 spans 16 residues, from the cysteine through the phenylalanine. Here the CDR3 DNA is all that survives: 48 bases in frame from base 1. General conclusions and limits of the study: In a later analysis, HLA-associated TCR beta chains showed more clonal expansion and lower generation probabilities than non-associated chains that were equally common. The cohort was sequenced for TCR beta chains only, and without alpha or paired-chain data the features that could be detected were limited. In a later genetic analysis, a missense DCLRE1C variant was associated with V-gene and J-gene trimming of TCR beta chains, and the association was replicated in an independent cohort. A later analysis found that TCR association rates varied across HLA loci, with DRB1 alleles showing the most associated TCRs and HLA-C alleles the fewest. Roughly uniform sequencing depth across donors was assumed in presence/absence analyses, although this assumption may not hold. Immune exposure information for the cohort was limited to CMV serostatus. It was suggested by the authors that the approach could potentially be generalized to other disease states and immunological phenotypes. Specific HLA alleles were associated with some 15,000 TCR beta sequences at a false discovery rate of 0.05 in a later analysis. The classifier was reported to diagnose cytomegalovirus status with high specificity and sensitivity in both the original and validation cohorts. A few of the identified cytomegalovirus-associated TCR beta chains were confirmed in vitro to be specific for cytomegalovirus antigens. In a later analysis, several top co-occurrence clusters were reported to appear linked to parvovirus B19, influenza, CMV and Epstein-Barr virus. An earlier analysis of approximately 600 of the donors showed that most TCR beta V segments appeared in productive rearrangements either about 87% or about 30% of the time, which broadly matched IMGT annotations. Across donors, most TCR sequences were observed very rarely, whereas some public TCRs were present in many individuals. The sequencing pipeline was judged likely to have produced a cluster of highly shared sequence variants as a technical artifact. Correlated functional status among segregating V segments might reflect linkage disequilibrium, but an unknown experimental factor could not be ruled out. The 87-base-pair reads could not distinguish some IMGT-functional V segments, including TRBV6-2 and TRBV6-3, so those segments were excluded. When HLA alleles, especially DR and DQ, strongly co-occurred, attributing TCR associations to individual alleles was difficult. A further reported finding was that TCR beta sequences accurately predicted the HLA-A and HLA-B alleles for most subjects in the first cohort. A later analysis found that most CMV-associated TCR beta chains appeared HLA-restricted, with HLA associations seemingly driven largely by CMV exposure. HLA typing was unavailable for some donors at each locus, so association tests used only the typed subset. Because counts were too low, roughly 17 rarely observed V segments, including chromosome 9 orphons, were left out of the earlier analysis of a few hundred of the donors. The study listed 150 to 200 TCR beta chains as associated with cytomegalovirus. According to a later genetic analysis, donors in an Asian-associated ancestry cluster had fewer N-insertions in productive TCRs than the roughly 700-donor mean.

The protocol used for the library was the immunoSEQ multiplex PCR assay. For the multiplex PCR, a mixture combining 60 forward primers for TCR Vbeta segments and 13 reverse primers for TCR Jbeta segments was used. The CDR3 region of rearranged TCR beta genes was amplified from genomic DNA by a multiplex PCR assay. The amplified TCR beta libraries were sequenced on the Illumina HiSeq System as 87-base-pair reads. Turning to the authors' computational methods: Across the 500 to 850 repertoires, a later analysis counted tens of millions of unique TCR beta chains, roughly 11 million of which were shared by at least two donors. Raw reads were error-corrected and collapsed into unique sequences by a nearest-neighbor algorithm in which closely related sequences were merged to remove PCR and sequencing errors. Alignment of CDR3 sequences to IMGT reference sequences was used to assign V, D and J gene segments. For a sequence to be retained, a match of at least six nucleotides to both a V gene segment and a J gene segment was required. A rearrangement was called productive if the CDR3 had no stop codons and remained in frame with V and J, and every other rearrangement was called non-productive. CDR3 was defined by IMGT convention, running from the second conserved V-encoded cysteine to the conserved J-encoded phenylalanine. Sequences without an unambiguous match to a single V gene segment were excluded from the earlier analysis of a few hundred of the donors. An earlier analysis of roughly 590 of the donors called V segments functional above 56.7% productive rearrangements and segregating when the between-donor standard deviation exceeded 5%. A statistical classification framework was built for diagnosing cytomegalovirus status from the catalog of TCR beta chain sequences. A later analysis assigned V and J genes by comparing TCR nucleotide sequences with IMGT/GENE-DB human TR gene sequences. A later analysis assigned CDR3 sequences and most-parsimonious VDJ recombination scenarios with the TCRdist pipeline. In a later analysis, each TCR beta chain was defined by its CDR3 amino acid sequence together with its V-gene family, and reads without a unique V-gene family were excluded. As a way to deal with suspected cross-contamination and a sequencing artifact, a later analysis dropped 592 nucleotide sequences that were highly shared and had low generation probability. A later analysis calculated a clonal expansion index for each public chain from normalized within-repertoire ranks of inferred template counts. In a later analysis, generation probabilities were computed using a VDJ recombination model fitted to out-of-frame rearrangements, and the results were checked against IGoR. A later analysis scored TCR-TCR, TCR-HLA and TCR-CMV co-occurrence with hypergeometric tests, applying a repertoire-size bias correction to TCR pairs. A later analysis estimated false discovery rates by permuting HLA or CMV assignments 20 times. In a later analysis, co-occurring TCRs were grouped using DBSCAN, and TCRdist sequence similarity was added for clustering within HLA-allele-positive subsets. Repertoires with fewer than 30,000 or more than 120,000 public chains were left out of co-occurrence clustering, as were several repertoires with anomalous nucleotide sharing. TCRdb retrieved this table from immuneACCESS and kept in-frame rearrangements only. Not all clones are present; in checked studies, unresolved V genes account for under half, and no reason is known for the remainder. Clone size and the V and J calls come from that table; the DNA yielded D and trimming. This sample is represented by 130,000 to 150,000 clones; roughly 80% of them were singletons. Nearly 3.5% of the sample rests with the top ten.

With respect to this clone: Its recognized antigen is unknown. One base away there is no much larger clone; base qualities are not given.

The TCR comes from a male donor in good health and CMV-seronegative. The V and J genes are TRBV7-3 and TRBJ2-1; possibly the D gene is TRBD2, per 7 matching bases. Sequencing was performed on PBMCs. The nucleotides read TGTGCCAGCAGCGCCCACGGGGGGCTCTCCTACAATGAGCAGTTCTTC. The resulting protein is CASSAHGGLSYNEQFF.